The 9 T cell receptor beta chains below all came from one sample that was sequenced in a study of cytomegalovirus exposure and HLA in healthy donors. The protocol was immunoSEQ multiplex PCR, while the TCRdb copy is restricted to in-frame clones and leaves out a portion. The table includes fewer than 75,000 clones, 94% detected once. The sample taken for sequencing was PBMCs. Source of these receptors: a woman younger than 35 in good health and CMV-seropositive.

The J gene is TRBJ2-7, the V gene TRBV10-1, with TRBD1 matching over 8 bases. The CDR3 loop spans 20 amino acids. Germline V gene lookup returns CDR1 WNHNN and CDR2 SYGVQD (reference sequence). V shed 7 bases and J 3 bases; nucleotides not matched to a gene: 26. The CDR3: CASNRYPTGVFGVSFYEQYF. As DNA, the CDR3 is TGCGCCAGCAATCGTTACCCGACAGGGGTCTTCGGGGTCTCTTTCTACGAGCAGTACTTC.

The rearrangement uses TRBV12-5 and TRBJ2-2; 14 bases are a match to TRBD2. Trimming at V came to 6 bases and at J to 2 bases, leaving 2 bases not matched to a gene. The CDR3 consists of 16 residues. The germline V gene has CDR1 LGHNT and CDR2 FRNRAP. Written as DNA, the CDR3 is TGTGCTAGTGGGGGGACTAGCGGGGGTAACACCGGGGAGCTGTTTTTT. As protein: CASGGTSGGNTGELFF.

This chain uses TRBV21-1 with TRBJ2-1; whether TRBD1, the table's D call, matches the DNA was not checked. TRBV21-1 is annotated as a pseudogene. The CDR3 length is 18 residues. The CDR3 DNA reads TGTGCCAGCAGCGATTACGGTTCACAGCCCAGCTCCTACAATGAGCAGTTCTTC. Translated, it gives CASSDYGSQPSSYNEQFF.

The chain couples TRBV4-1 to TRBJ2-7, with TRBD1 identical over 7 bases. This CDR3 comprises 14 residues. J was trimmed by 3 bases and V by 4 bases; bases with no gene match: 6. Germline V gene lookup returns CDR1 MGHRA and CDR2 YSYEKL. The CDR3 here is CASSPSPGGYEQYF. The CDR3, as DNA: TGCGCCAGCAGCCCCTCGCCAGGGGGCTACGAGCAGTACTTC.

The chain combines TRBV11-3 with TRBJ2-3; TRBD2 aligns across 13 bases. CDR1 SGHNT and CDR2 YENEEA come from the germline V gene. The CDR3 covers 18 residues. The junction had 10 bases not matched to a gene; V was cut back by 5 bases and J by 2 bases. The CDR3: CASSPSGLAGEHTDTQYF. The DNA of the CDR3 is TGTGCCAGCAGCCCCAGCGGACTAGCGGGGGAGCACACAGATACGCAGTATTTT.

The chain links TRBV7-9 to TRBJ2-5; 8 bases are a match to TRBD2. Germline V lookup: CDR1 SEHNR, CDR2 FQNEAQ (reference sequence). CDR3 length: 12 amino acids. The V segment lost 6 bases and the J segment 5 bases; nucleotides outside the gene matches: 2. DNA of the CDR3: TGTGCCAGCAGGTCGGGGGGGGAGACCCAGTACTTC. Its protein product is CASRSGGETQYF.

V usage is TRBV11-2 and J usage is TRBJ2-2; 9 bases are a match to TRBD1. This CDR3 region has 18 residues. Trimming removed 4 bases from V and 4 bases from J; junction bases left unmatched: 13. Germline V gives CDR1 SGHAT, CDR2 FQNNGV. The CDR3 reads CASSSRTGQGRGTGELFF. The CDR3 bases are TGTGCCAGCAGCTCAAGGACCGGACAGGGGAGAGGCACCGGGGAGCTGTTTTTT.

The chain has TRBV20-1 and TRBJ1-1, with D possibly being TRBD1 (5 bases). Germline V gene lookup returns CDR1 DFQATT and CDR2 SNEGSKA (reference sequence). The ends were cut back, 8 bases at V and 11 bases at J, with 18 bases in the middle. The CDR3 has 11 residues. CDR3 amino acids: CSPASVRGAFF. The CDR3, as DNA: TGCAGTCCCGCCTCCGTTCGGGGGGCTTTCTTT.

The chain has TRBV27 and TRBJ2-3; the match to TRBD2 covers 7 bases. The V gene end was trimmed by 6 bases and the J gene end by 6 bases; junction bases not matched to a gene: 24. This CDR3 has 19 amino acids. Germline CDR1 reads MNHEY; CDR2 reads SMNVEV (reference sequence). DNA of the CDR3: TGTGCCAGCAGACCCCTCCCTGAAGGCGCGGGGGAGGTTGTGGATACGCAGTATTTT. This gives the protein CASRPLPEGAGEVVDTQYF.